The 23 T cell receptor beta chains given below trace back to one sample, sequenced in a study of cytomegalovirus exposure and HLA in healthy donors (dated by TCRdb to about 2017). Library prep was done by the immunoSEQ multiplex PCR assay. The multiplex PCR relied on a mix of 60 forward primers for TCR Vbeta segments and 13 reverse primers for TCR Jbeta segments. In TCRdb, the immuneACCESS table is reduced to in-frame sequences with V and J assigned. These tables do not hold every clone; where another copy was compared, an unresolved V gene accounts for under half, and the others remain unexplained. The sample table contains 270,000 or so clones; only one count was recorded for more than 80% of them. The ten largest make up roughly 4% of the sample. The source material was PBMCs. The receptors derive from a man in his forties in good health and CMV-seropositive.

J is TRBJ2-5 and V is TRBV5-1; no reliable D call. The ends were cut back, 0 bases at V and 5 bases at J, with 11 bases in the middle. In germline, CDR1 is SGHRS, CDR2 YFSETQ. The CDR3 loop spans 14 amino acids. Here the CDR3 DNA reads TGCGCCAGCAGCTTGGGCACTTTGAGGGAGACCCAGTACTTC. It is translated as CASSLGTLRETQYF.

CDR3 DNA sequence: TGTGCCAGCAGCTTAAGAGTTTCTGCGGGGGAGCAGTACTTC. It is translated as CASSLRVSAGEQYF. The chain carries TRBV7-9 and TRBJ2-7; the D gene is possibly TRBD2 (6 bases). The CDR3 extends over 14 amino acids. V was clipped by 2 bases and J by 7 bases, with 15 bases between them. Germline lookup yields CDR1 SEHNR and CDR2 FQNEAQ (reference sequence).

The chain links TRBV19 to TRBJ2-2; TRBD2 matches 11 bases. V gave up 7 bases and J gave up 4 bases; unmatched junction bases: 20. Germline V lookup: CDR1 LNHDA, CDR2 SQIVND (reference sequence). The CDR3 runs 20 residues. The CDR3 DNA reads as TGTGCCAGTAAATCACATTCCGGGACTAGCGGCCGGGGAGTCACCGGGGAGCTGTTTTTT. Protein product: CASKSHSGTSGRGVTGELFF.

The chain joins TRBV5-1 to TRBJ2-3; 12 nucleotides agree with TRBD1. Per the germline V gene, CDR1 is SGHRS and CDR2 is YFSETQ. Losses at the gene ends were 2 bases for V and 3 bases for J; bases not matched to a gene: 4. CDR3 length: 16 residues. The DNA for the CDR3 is TGCGCCAGCAGCTTAGCGGGACAGGGGGCAACAGATACGCAGTATTTT. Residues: CASSLAGQGATDTQYF.

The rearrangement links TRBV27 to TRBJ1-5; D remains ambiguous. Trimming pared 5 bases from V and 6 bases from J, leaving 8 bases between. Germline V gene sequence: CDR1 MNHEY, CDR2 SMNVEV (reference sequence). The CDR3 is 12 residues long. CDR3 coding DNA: TGTGCCAGCAGTCGACACGGTCAGCCCCAGCATTTT. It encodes CASSRHGQPQHF.

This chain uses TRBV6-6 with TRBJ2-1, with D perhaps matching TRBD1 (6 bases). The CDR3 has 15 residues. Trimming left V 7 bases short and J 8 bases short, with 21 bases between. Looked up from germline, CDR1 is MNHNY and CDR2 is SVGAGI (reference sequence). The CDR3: CASKEGDTWWDEQFF. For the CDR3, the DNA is TGTGCCAGCAAAGAGGGGGACACCTGGTGGGATGAGCAGTTCTTC.

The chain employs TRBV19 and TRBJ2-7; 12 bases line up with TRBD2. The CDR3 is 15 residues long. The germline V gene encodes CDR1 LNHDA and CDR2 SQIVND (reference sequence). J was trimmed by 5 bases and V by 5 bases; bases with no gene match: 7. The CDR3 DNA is TGTGCCAGTAGTCCGTGGACTAGCGGGACTCACGAGCAGTACTTC. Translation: CASSPWTSGTHEQYF. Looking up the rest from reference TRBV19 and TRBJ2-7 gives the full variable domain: DGGITQSPKYLFRKEGQNVTLSCEQNLNHDAMYWYRQDPGQGLRLIYYSQIVNDFQKGDIAEGYSVSREKKESFPLTVTSAQKNPTAFYLCASSPWTSGTHEQYFGPGTRLTVT.

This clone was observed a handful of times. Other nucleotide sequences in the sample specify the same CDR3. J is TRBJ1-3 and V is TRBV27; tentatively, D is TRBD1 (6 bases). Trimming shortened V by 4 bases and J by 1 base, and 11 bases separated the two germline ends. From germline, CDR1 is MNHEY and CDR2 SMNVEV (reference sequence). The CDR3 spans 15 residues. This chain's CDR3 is CASSSGGSSGNTIYF. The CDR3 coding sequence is TGTGCCAGCAGTTCGGGGGGCTCATCTGGAAACACCATATATTTT.

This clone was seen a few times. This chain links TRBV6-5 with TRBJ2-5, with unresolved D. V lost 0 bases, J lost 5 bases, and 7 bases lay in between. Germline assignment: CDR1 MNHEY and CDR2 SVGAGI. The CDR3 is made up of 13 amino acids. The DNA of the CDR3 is TGTGCCAGCAGTTACTCCTACGCTGAGACCCAGTACTTC. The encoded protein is CASSYSYAETQYF.

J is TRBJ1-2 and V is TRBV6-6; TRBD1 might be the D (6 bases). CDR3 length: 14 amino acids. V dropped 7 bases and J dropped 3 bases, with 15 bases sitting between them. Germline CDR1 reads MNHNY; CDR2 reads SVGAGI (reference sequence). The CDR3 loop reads CASIRNRDDYGYTF. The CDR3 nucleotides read TGTGCCAGCATTCGAAACAGGGACGACTATGGCTACACCTTC.

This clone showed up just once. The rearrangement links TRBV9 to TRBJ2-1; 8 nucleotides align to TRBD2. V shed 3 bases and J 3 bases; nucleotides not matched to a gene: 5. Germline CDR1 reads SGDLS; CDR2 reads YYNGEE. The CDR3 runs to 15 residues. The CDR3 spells CASSGAGVFYNEQFF. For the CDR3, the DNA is TGTGCCAGCAGCGGAGCGGGAGTCTTCTACAATGAGCAGTTCTTC. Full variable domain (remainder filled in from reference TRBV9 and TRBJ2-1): DSGVTQTPKHLITATGQRVTLRCSPRSGDLSVYWYQQSLDQGLQFLIQYYNGEERAKGNILERFSAQQFPDLHSELNLSSLELGDSALYFCASSGAGVFYNEQFFGPGTRLTVL.

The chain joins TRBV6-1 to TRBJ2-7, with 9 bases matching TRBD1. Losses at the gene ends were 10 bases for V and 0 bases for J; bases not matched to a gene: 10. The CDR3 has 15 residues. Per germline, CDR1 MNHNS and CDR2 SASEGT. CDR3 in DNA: TGTGCCACCAGGACAGGGGCCTACACCTCCTACGAGCAGTACTTC. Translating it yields CATRTGAYTSYEQYF.

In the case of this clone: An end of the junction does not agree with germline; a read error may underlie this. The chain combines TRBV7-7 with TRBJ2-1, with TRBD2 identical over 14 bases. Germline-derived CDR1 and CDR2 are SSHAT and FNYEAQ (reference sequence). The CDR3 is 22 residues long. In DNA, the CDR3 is TGTGCTAGCAGCCCCTACAGCCGGGGGCGACTAGCGGGAGGGCGGGGATACAATGAGCAGTTCTTC. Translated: CASSPYSRGRLAGGRGYNEQFF.

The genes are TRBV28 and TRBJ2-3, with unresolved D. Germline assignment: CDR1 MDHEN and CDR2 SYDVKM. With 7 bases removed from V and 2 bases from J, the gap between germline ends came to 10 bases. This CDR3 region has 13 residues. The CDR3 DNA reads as TGTGCCAGCACCGAGACACTCACAGATACGCAGTATTTT. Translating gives CASTETLTDTQYF. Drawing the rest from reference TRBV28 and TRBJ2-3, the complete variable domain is DVKVTQSSRYLVKRTGEKVFLECVQDMDHENMFWYRQDPGLGLRLIYFSYDVKMKEKGDIPEGYSVSREKKERFSLILESASTNQTSMYLCASTETLTDTQYFGPGTRLTVL.

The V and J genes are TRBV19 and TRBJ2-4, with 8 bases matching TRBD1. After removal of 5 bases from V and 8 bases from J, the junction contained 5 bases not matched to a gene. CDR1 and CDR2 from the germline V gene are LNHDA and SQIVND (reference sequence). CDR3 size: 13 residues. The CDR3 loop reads CASSSDRADIQYF. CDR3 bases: TGTGCCAGTAGTTCGGACAGGGCAGACATTCAGTACTTC.

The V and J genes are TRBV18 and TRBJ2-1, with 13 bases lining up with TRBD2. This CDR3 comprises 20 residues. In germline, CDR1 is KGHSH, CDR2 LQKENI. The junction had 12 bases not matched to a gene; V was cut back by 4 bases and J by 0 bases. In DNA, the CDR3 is TGTGCCAGCTCACTCCCGGGACTAGCGGGACAACAACGCTCCTACAATGAGCAGTTCTTC. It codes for CASSLPGLAGQQRSYNEQFF.

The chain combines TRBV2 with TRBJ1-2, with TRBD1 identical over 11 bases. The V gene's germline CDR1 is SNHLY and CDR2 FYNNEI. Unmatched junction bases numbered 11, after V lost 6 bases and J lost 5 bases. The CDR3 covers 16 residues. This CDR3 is CASSSGQGDSWYGYTF. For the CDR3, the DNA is TGTGCCAGCAGCTCGGGACAGGGGGATTCTTGGTATGGCTACACCTTC. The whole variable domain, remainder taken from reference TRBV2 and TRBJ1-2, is EPEVTQTPSHQVTQMGQEVILRCVPISNHLYFYWYRQILGQKVEFLVSFYNNEISEKSEIFDDQFSVERPDGSNFTLKIRSTKLEDSAMYFCASSSGQGDSWYGYTFGSGTRLTVV.

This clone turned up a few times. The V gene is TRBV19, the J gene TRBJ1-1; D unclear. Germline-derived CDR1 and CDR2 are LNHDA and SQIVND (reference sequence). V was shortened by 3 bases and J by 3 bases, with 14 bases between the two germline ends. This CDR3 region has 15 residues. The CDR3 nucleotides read TGTGCCAGTAGTATTGCAGGTTTTACCTACACTGAAGCTTTCTTT. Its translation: CASSIAGFTYTEAFF.

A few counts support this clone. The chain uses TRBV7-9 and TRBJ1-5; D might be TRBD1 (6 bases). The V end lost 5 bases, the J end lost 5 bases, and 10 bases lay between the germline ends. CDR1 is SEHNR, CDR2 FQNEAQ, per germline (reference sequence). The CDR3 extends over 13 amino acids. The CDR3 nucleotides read TGTGCCAGCAGCCTGGGGGCGGATCAGCCCCAGCATTTT. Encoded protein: CASSLGADQPQHF.

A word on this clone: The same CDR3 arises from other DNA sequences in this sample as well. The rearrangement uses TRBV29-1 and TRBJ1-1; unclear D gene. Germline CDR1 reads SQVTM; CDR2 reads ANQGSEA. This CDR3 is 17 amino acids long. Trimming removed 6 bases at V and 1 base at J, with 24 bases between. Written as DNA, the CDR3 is TGCAGCGTGTTCAGAAGTGGAGGACGGCATACGAACACTGAAGCTTTCTTT. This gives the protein CSVFRSGGRHTNTEAFF.

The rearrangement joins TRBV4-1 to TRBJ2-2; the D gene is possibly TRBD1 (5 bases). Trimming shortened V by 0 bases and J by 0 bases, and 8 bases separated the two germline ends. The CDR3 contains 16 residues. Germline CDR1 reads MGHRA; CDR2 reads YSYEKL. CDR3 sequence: CASSQERGTNTGELFF. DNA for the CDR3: TGCGCCAGCAGCCAAGAAAGGGGAACGAACACCGGGGAGCTGTTTTTT.

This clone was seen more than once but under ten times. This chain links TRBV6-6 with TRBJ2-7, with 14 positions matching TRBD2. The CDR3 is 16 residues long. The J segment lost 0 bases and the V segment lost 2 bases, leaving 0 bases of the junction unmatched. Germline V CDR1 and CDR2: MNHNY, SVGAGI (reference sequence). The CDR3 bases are TGTGCCAGCAGTTACGGGACTAGCGGGAGCTCCTACGAGCAGTACTTC. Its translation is CASSYGTSGSSYEQYF.

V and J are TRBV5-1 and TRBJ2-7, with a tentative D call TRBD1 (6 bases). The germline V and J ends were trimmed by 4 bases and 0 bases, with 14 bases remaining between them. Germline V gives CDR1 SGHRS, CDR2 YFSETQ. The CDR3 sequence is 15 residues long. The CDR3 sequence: CASSQDGQNSYEQYF. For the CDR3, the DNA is TGCGCCAGCAGCCAGGACGGACAGAACTCCTACGAGCAGTACTTC.